This TCR beta chain was profiled in a study of cytomegalovirus exposure and HLA in healthy donors. For the study at large: A subsequent analysis reported that the 110 or so validation repertoires were produced on the same platform that had also been used for the 666 first-cohort repertoires.

Profiled with immunoSEQ multiplex PCR; TCRdb holds only in-frame clones, not every one. The profile shows 200,000 to 250,000 clones, around nine tenths of them singletons. Notes on the study in general: Usually a TCR sequence was rare, but some public TCRs were found in many donors. The authors enumerated over 150 TCR beta chains as linked to cytomegalovirus.

This CDR3 region has 19 residues. CDR1 is MDHEN and CDR2 is SYDVKM in the germline V gene. V gave up 6 bases and J gave up 5 bases, with 26 bases separating them. Worth noting for this clone: The antigen remains unidentified.

The sequence derives from a woman between 18 and 30 years old in good health and CMV-seronegative. The source material was PBMCs. V usage is TRBV28 and J usage is TRBJ2-6, with D tentatively TRBD2 (6 bases). In nucleotides, the CDR3 is TGTGCCAGCAGCCCGGGACTCCGACGGGGCCCAACCCGGGCCAACGTCCTGACTTTC. Translated, it gives CASSPGLRRGPTRANVLTF.